This is a list of T cell receptor beta chains from one sample in a study of human T cells and chemical hapten exposure. From the RACE reads, TCRdb called clonotypes with MiXCR, one entry per CDR3 protein. Counted here are 50,000 to 65,000 distinct CDR3 sequences, over 9% occurring once; the ten biggest clones make up 3% to 4.5%. Sequencing was performed on whole blood, taken in connection with sensitization to the hapten diphenylcyclopropenone (DPC). These receptor sequences come from a woman in her forties with alopecia areata. Some clones in this sample may be carry-over from other donors' samples. CDR3s include the opening cysteine and the closing phenylalanine or tryptophan. The order of the fields is V gene, clone size, J gene, D gene, CDR3 protein, CDR3 DNA. A D gene is named only where the DNA matches it firmly. The size entry is marked missing in some rows and otherwise reads once, few, many or a size class.

TRBV20-1	-	TRBJ1-2	TRBD1	CSARDWGTGGNYGYTF	TGCAGTGCTAGAGATTGGGGGACAGGGGGTAACTATGGCTACACCTTC
TRBV29-1	-	TRBJ2-7	TRBD2	CSVYGGSSYEQYF	TGCAGCGTTTATGGCGGGAGCTCCTACGAGCAGTACTTC
TRBV6-4	few	TRBJ2-1	TRBD2	CASSDTSGGYNEQFF	TGTGCCAGCAGTGACACTAGCGGGGGCTACAATGAGCAGTTCTTC
TRBV20-1	few	TRBJ2-5	-	CSARDTGRIQETQYF	TGCAGTGCTAGAGATACGGGACGGATACAAGAGACCCAGTACTTC
TRBV7-9	-	TRBJ2-3	TRBD2	CASSLLSGLAGTDTQYF	TGTGCCAGCAGCTTATTATCTGGTCTAGCGGGCACAGATACGCAGTATTTT
TRBV12-3/TRBV12-4	-	TRBJ1-1	-	CASSLGRTEAFF	TGTGCCAGCAGTTTAGGCCGCACTGAAGCTTTCTTT
TRBV11-2	-	TRBJ2-7	TRBD2	CASRPTSGRHHEQYF	TGTGCCAGCAGGCCGACTAGCGGGAGGCACCACGAGCAGTACTTC
TRBV12-5	few	TRBJ2-3	-	CAGAPGHSYTDTQYF	TGTGCTGGGGCCCCTGGCCACAGCTACACAGATACGCAGTATTTT
TRBV6-2/TRBV6-3	many	TRBJ2-1	TRBD2	CASSSEAGGFNEQFF	TGTGCCAGCAGTTCGGAAGCGGGGGGGTTCAATGAGCAGTTCTTC
TRBV5-4	many	TRBJ1-6	-	CASSLQVDSPLHF	TGTGCCAGCAGCTTGCAGGTCGATTCACCCCTCCACTTT
TRBV7-2	many	TRBJ1-1	TRBD1	CASSYDRDRGVTEAFF	TGTGCCAGCAGCTATGACCGGGACAGGGGTGTCACTGAAGCTTTCTTT
TRBV6-6	once	TRBJ1-2	-	CASSQNSQGYYGYTF	TGTGCCAGCAGCCAAAATTCACAGGGATACTATGGCTACACCTTC
TRBV12-5	many	TRBJ1-6	TRBD1	CASGLSTGRNSPLHF	TGTGCTAGTGGTTTGTCGACAGGGCGTAATTCACCCCTCCACTTT
TRBV2	few	TRBJ2-1	TRBD1	CASSGGQGDEQFF	TGTGCCAGCAGTGGTGGACAGGGAGATGAGCAGTTCTTC
TRBV19	-	TRBJ1-2	TRBD1	CASSTGQANYGYTF	TGTGCCAGTAGTACCGGACAGGCTAACTATGGCTACACCTTC
TRBV29-1	-	TRBJ2-1	TRBD2	CSGKREEVQFF	TGCAGCGGTAAGCGGGAGGAGGTGCAGTTCTTC
TRBV29-1	many	TRBJ2-1	-	CSVLPFNEQFF	TGCAGCGTGCTGCCCTTCAATGAGCAGTTCTTC
TRBV5-6	-	TRBJ2-1	-	CASSPPGYNEQFF	TGTGCCAGCAGCCCGCCAGGATACAATGAGCAGTTCTTC
TRBV12-3/TRBV12-4	few	TRBJ2-2	-	CASTQGNGELFF	TGTGCCAGCACCCAGGGTAACGGGGAGCTGTTTTTT
TRBV29-1	few	TRBJ2-1	TRBD2	CSVEQRELLEQFF	TGCAGCGTTGAACAGCGGGAGTTGCTTGAGCAGTTCTTC
TRBV3-1	few	TRBJ2-4	TRBD2	CASSQGLAGAKNIQYF	TGTGCCAGCAGCCAAGGACTAGCGGGGGCCAAAAACATTCAGTACTTC
TRBV5-6	few	TRBJ2-5	TRBD2	CASSLLASGSRETQYF	TGTGCCAGCAGCTTGTTGGCTAGCGGGAGTAGAGAGACCCAGTACTTC
TRBV20-1	many	TRBJ2-1	-	CSARGAGSALLSSYNEQFF	TGCAGTGCTAGAGGCGCGGGTAGCGCCCTCCTAAGCTCCTACAATGAGCAGTTCTTC
TRBV27	few	TRBJ2-5	TRBD2	CASSLLVAGGYETQYF	TGTGCCAGCAGTTTACTAGTAGCGGGAGGTTATGAGACCCAGTACTTC
TRBV7-9	-	TRBJ2-5	-	CASSLRLDQETQYF	TGTGCCAGCAGCTTAAGACTGGACCAAGAGACCCAGTACTTC
TRBV20-1	many	TRBJ2-7	TRBD2	CSVHRPGGYEQYF	TGCAGTGTCCACCGACCGGGGGGCTACGAGCAGTACTTC
TRBV15	few	TRBJ1-2	TRBD1	CATSEDGQVNYGYTF	TGTGCCACCAGCGAAGACGGACAGGTTAACTATGGCTACACCTTC
TRBV7-6	few	TRBJ2-2	-	CASSLRLGENTGELFF	TGTGCCAGCAGCTTACGATTGGGAGAGAACACCGGGGAGCTGTTTTTT
TRBV6-1	few	TRBJ1-1	TRBD1	CASSASGTAEAFF	TGTGCCAGCAGTGCGAGCGGGACAGCTGAAGCTTTCTTT
TRBV7-9	many	TRBJ1-2	TRBD1	CASSPTGQINYGYTF	TGTGCCAGCAGCCCGACAGGGCAAATTAACTATGGCTACACCTTC
TRBV5-6	-	TRBJ1-1	-	CASSLSAPSNTEAFF	TGTGCCAGCAGCTTGTCCGCCCCCTCGAACACTGAAGCTTTCTTT
TRBV18	many	TRBJ2-7	-	CASPRPAATHYEQYF	TGTGCCAGCCCCCGACCGGCGGCGACCCACTACGAGCAGTACTTC
TRBV7-8	-	TRBJ1-5	TRBD1	CASSFGTGGQLHQPQHF	TGTGCCAGCAGCTTTGGTACTGGGGGACAGCTTCACCAGCCCCAGCATTTT
TRBV27	many	TRBJ2-5	TRBD2	CASTSGGGTQYF	TGTGCCAGCACCTCTGGGGGGGGGACCCAGTACTTC
TRBV28	-	TRBJ1-1	-	CASSLYSGQTKNTEAFF	TGTGCCAGCAGTTTGTACTCTGGACAGACTAAGAACACTGAAGCTTTCTTT
TRBV20-1	few	TRBJ2-7	TRBD1	CSAVKTGDEQYF	TGCAGTGCTGTTAAAACAGGGGACGAGCAGTACTTC
TRBV12-3/TRBV12-4	few	TRBJ1-5	TRBD1	CASRQGSSNQPQHF	TGTGCCAGCAGACAGGGGAGTAGCAATCAGCCCCAGCATTTT
TRBV7-9	few	TRBJ2-1	-	CASSLARRYNEQFF	TGTGCCAGCAGCTTAGCGAGACGGTACAATGAGCAGTTCTTC
TRBV28	-	TRBJ1-3	-	CASTSTALSGNTIYF	TGTGCCAGCACCTCGACTGCTCTCTCTGGAAACACCATATATTTT
TRBV7-2	few	TRBJ2-5	-	CASSSQGGVETQYF	TGTGCCAGCAGCTCACAGGGAGGGGTAGAGACCCAGTACTTC
TRBV7-9	few	TRBJ1-1	-	CASSPWGGNTEAFF	TGTGCCAGCAGCCCGTGGGGGGGGAACACTGAAGCTTTCTTT
TRBV7-2	many	TRBJ2-7	-	CASSQLRDRHYEQYF	TGTGCCAGCAGCCAGTTGCGGGACCGACACTACGAGCAGTACTTC
TRBV19	-	TRBJ1-3	-	CASSGSSSLRNTIYF	TGTGCCAGTTCGGGCTCCAGCTCCCTACGAAACACCATATATTTT
TRBV11-2	many	TRBJ2-5	-	CASSLDRGPGETQYF	TGTGCCAGCAGCTTAGACCGGGGGCCCGGGGAGACCCAGTACTTC
TRBV4-3	-	TRBJ2-1	-	CASSPRYAFGQFF	TGCGCCAGCAGCCCAAGATACGCGTTCGGGCAGTTCTTC
TRBV15	many	TRBJ2-1	-	CATTNEGGGTDSYNEQFF	TGTGCCACCACCAACGAGGGGGGGGGAACGGACTCCTACAATGAGCAGTTCTTC
TRBV7-2	many	TRBJ2-7	-	CASIRDPGRTGRYEQYF	TGTGCCAGCATCCGAGACCCGGGGAGAACAGGCCGTTACGAGCAGTACTTC
TRBV20-1	many	TRBJ2-2	TRBD2	CSASSGLAGAGRTGELFF	TGCAGTGCTAGTTCCGGACTAGCGGGAGCTGGACGCACCGGGGAGCTGTTTTTT
TRBV20-1	-	TRBJ2-1	TRBD2	CSARDPSGIDNEQFF	TGCAGTGCTAGAGATCCCAGCGGGATAGACAATGAGCAGTTCTTC
TRBV19	many	TRBJ2-4	TRBD1	CASRDRGLIIQYF	TGTGCCAGTAGGGACAGGGGGCTAATCATTCAGTACTTC
TRBV6-1	many	TRBJ1-4	-	CASSEGGGYATNEKLFF	TGTGCCAGCAGTGAGGGTGGGGGTTACGCGACTAATGAAAAACTGTTTTTT
TRBV7-8	many	TRBJ2-5	TRBD2	CASSRGGGQETQYF	TGTGCCAGCAGCCGGGGCGGGGGGCAAGAGACCCAGTACTTC
TRBV6-1	-	TRBJ2-1	TRBD1	CASSEGTGAPFEQFF	TGTGCCAGCAGTGAAGGGACAGGGGCTCCTTTTGAGCAGTTCTTC
TRBV7-8	-	TRBJ1-6	-	CASSLALSSPLHF	TGTGCCAGCAGCTTAGCGCTTTCGTCACCCCTCCACTTT
TRBV7-6	-	TRBJ2-6	-	CASSPSGWANVLTF	TGTGCCAGCAGCCCAAGCGGGTGGGCCAACGTCCTGACTTTC
TRBV4-1	-	TRBJ1-1	-	CASSQAVLREEAFF	TGCGCCAGCAGCCAAGCGGTGTTGAGGGAGGAAGCTTTCTTT
TRBV10-3	-	TRBJ1-1	TRBD1	CAISRDRGNTEAFF	TGTGCCATCAGTAGGGACAGGGGAAACACTGAAGCTTTCTTT
TRBV28	many	TRBJ2-4	TRBD1	CASTVTGGNSIQYF	TGTGCCAGCACTGTGACAGGGGGGAATAGCATTCAGTACTTC
TRBV23-1	many	TRBJ1-4	-	CASSQSPDGPFEKKLFF	TGCGCCAGCAGTCAATCCCCGGACGGACCATTCGAGAAAAAACTGTTTTTT